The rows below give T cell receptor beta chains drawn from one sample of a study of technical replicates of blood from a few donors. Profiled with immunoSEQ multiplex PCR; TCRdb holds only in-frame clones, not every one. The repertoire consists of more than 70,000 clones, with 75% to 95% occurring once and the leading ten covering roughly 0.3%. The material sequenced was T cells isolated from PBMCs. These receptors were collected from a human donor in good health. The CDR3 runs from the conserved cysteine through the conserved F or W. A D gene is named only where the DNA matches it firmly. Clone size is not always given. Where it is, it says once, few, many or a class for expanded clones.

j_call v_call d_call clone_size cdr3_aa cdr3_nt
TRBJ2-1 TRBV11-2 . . CASSLGFGTNYNEQFF TGTGCCAGCAGCTTAGGATTCGGGACAAACTACAATGAGCAGTTCTTC
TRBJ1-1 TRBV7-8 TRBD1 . CASSLYGTGGHSTEAFF TGTGCCAGCAGCTTATATGGGACAGGGGGCCATAGTACTGAAGCTTTCTTT
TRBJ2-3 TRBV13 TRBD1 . CASRQGTDTQYF TGTGCCAGCCGACAGGGGACAGATACGCAGTATTTT
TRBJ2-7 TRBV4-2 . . CASTQGRGSASEQYF TGTGCCAGCACACAGGGACGCGGGAGCGCGAGTGAGCAGTACTTC
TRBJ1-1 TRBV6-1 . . CASRGGVNTEAFF TGTGCCAGCAGGGGAGGCGTCAACACTGAAGCTTTCTTT
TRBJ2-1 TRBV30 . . CAWSVTMSSYNEQFF TGTGCCTGGAGTGTGACAATGAGCTCCTACAATGAGCAGTTCTTC
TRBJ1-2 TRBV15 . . CATSRGTRGGNYGYTF TGTGCCACCAGCAGAGGCACAAGGGGAGGAAACTATGGCTACACCTTC
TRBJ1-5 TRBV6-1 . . CASSEALGSRALNQPQHF TGTGCCAGCAGTGAAGCGCTTGGTAGCAGGGCGTTGAATCAGCCCCAGCATTTT
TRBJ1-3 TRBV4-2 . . CASSQDVRQRNTIYF TGTGCCAGCAGCCAAGATGTGCGACAGAGAAACACCATATATTTT
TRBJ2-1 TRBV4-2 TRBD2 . CASSQEAGGISYNEQFF TGTGCCAGCAGCCAAGAAGCGGGGGGTATCTCCTACAATGAGCAGTTCTTC
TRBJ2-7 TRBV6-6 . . CASSYHTSYEQYF TGTGCCAGCAGTTACCACACCTCCTACGAGCAGTACTTC
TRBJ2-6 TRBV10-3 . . CAISQDSYSGANVLTF TGTGCCATCAGTCAGGACTCCTACTCTGGGGCCAACGTCCTGACTTTC
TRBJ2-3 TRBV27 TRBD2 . CASSFPREGTDTQYF TGTGCCAGCAGTTTCCCACGGGAGGGTACAGATACGCAGTATTTT
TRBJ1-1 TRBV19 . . CASIRTVGASEAFF TGTGCCAGTATCCGGACAGTTGGGGCTAGTGAAGCTTTCTTT
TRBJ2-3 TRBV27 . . CASSLLAGTDTQYF TGTGCCAGCAGTTTACTAGCCGGCACAGATACGCAGTATTTT
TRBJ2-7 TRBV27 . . CASSFQGGGEQYF TGTGCCAGCAGTTTTCAGGGAGGAGGCGAGCAGTACTTC
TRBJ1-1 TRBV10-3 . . CAISDLQGVNTEAFF TGTGCCATCAGTGACCTACAGGGTGTGAACACTGAAGCTTTCTTT
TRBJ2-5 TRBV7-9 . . CASSPTQYF TGTGCCAGCAGTCCTACCCAGTACTTC
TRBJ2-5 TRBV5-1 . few CASSLASKLDIGGAGETQYF TGCGCCAGCAGCTTGGCCTCGAAATTAGATATAGGGGGGGCCGGGGAGACCCAGTACTTC
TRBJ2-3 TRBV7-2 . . CASSLSGLEGLLDTQYF TGTGCCAGCAGCTTATCGGGACTCGAGGGGCTATTAGATACGCAGTATTTT
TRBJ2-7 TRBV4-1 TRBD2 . CASSQVRTSGYEQYF TGCGCCAGCAGCCAAGTACGGACTAGCGGGTACGAGCAGTACTTC
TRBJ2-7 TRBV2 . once CASSVTGYEQYF TGTGCCAGCAGCGTGACAGGTTACGAGCAGTACTTC